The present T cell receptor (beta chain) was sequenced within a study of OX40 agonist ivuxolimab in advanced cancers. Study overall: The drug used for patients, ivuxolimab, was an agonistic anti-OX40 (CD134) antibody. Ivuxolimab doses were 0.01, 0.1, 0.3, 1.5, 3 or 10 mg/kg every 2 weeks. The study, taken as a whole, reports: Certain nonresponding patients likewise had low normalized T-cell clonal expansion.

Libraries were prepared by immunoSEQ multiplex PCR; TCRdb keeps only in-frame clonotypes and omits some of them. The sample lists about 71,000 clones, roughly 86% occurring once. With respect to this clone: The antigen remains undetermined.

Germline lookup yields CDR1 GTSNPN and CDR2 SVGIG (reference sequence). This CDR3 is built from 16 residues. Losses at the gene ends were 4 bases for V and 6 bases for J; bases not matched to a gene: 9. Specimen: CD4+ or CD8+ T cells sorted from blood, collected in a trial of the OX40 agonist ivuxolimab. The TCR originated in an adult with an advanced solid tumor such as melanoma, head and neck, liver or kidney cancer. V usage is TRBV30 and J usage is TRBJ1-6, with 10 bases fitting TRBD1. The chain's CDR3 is CAWNWGRDRGNSPLHF. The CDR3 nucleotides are TGTGCCTGGAACTGGGGCCGGGACAGGGGTAATTCACCCCTCCACTTT.